Below are 16 T cell receptor beta chains sequenced from a single sample in a study of T cell responses to AZD1222 COVID-19 vaccine. The repertoire was sequenced with immunoSEQ multiplex PCR; TCRdb's copy has only in-frame clones and lacks some. Of 100,000 or so clones detected, about 83% appear once; the ten largest clones hold approximately 3%. This material consisted of peripheral blood, taken on day 0 of AZD1222 vaccination. The receptors stem from an adult in good health.

The chain is built from TRBV27 and TRBJ1-2; 8 positions agree with TRBD1. This CDR3 region has 13 residues. The ends lost 5 bases at V and 5 bases at J; junction bases unmatched: 4. CDR1 MNHEY and CDR2 SMNVEV come from the germline V gene (reference sequence). The CDR3 spells CASSTQGGYGYTF. CDR3 bases: TGTGCCAGCAGTACACAGGGGGGGTATGGCTACACCTTC.

V usage is TRBV5-4 and J usage is TRBJ2-7; 8 bases map to TRBD2. The CDR3 totals 14 residues. The trim removed 1 base at V and 2 bases at J, leaving 2 bases unmatched. From germline, CDR1 is SGHNT and CDR2 YYREEE (reference sequence). CDR3 amino acids: CASSLQRGTYEQYF. The CDR3 nucleotides are TGTGCCAGCAGCTTGCAGCGGGGGACCTACGAGCAGTACTTC.

J is TRBJ2-3 and V is TRBV5-1, with D unresolved. The CDR3 consists of 13 residues. Trimming pared 2 bases from V and 1 base from J, leaving 5 bases between. The germline gives CDR1 SGHRS, CDR2 YFSETQ. The CDR3 sequence: CASSFQGTDTQYF. As DNA, the CDR3 is TGCGCCAGCAGCTTTCAAGGCACAGATACGCAGTATTTT.

The V call is TRBV7-2, the J call TRBJ2-1; 7 bases fit TRBD2. The CDR3 runs 15 residues. V was pared by 5 bases and J by 3 bases, with 7 bases of the junction left unmatched. Germline V gives CDR1 SGHTA, CDR2 FQGNSA. The CDR3 here is CASSPGGGDYNEQFF. The CDR3, as DNA: TGTGCCAGCAGCCCGGGGGGAGGCGACTACAATGAGCAGTTCTTC.

V is TRBV20-1 and J is TRBJ1-1; D unresolved. The CDR3 has 11 residues. The V and J ends lost 4 bases and 1 base respectively, with 4 bases between them. Germline V gene data show CDR1 as DFQATT and CDR2 as SNEGSKA (reference sequence). Here the CDR3 DNA reads TGCAGTGCTAATCAGAACACTGAAGCTTTCTTT. This encodes CSANQNTEAFF.

The chain uses TRBV20-1 and TRBJ1-2; D is undetermined. With 4 bases removed from V and 4 bases from J, the gap between germline ends came to 7 bases. The CDR3 runs 11 residues. Germline V lookup: CDR1 DFQATT, CDR2 SNEGSKA (reference sequence). The CDR3 nucleotides are TGCAGTGCTACCCCGGCCTATGGCTACACCTTC. Residues: CSATPAYGYTF.

The chain combines TRBV27 with TRBJ1-2; TRBD1 might be the D (6 bases). The CDR3 totals 14 residues. CDR1 and CDR2 from the germline V gene are MNHEY and SMNVEV (reference sequence). Trimming took 4 bases from V and 8 from J, leaving 17 bases between them. The CDR3 region has the DNA TGTGCCAGCAGTTCAAATAACAGGGTTGGAGGCTACACCTTC. Amino acids: CASSSNNRVGGYTF.

The rearrangement joins TRBV29-1 to TRBJ1-2; D not resolved. V gave up 3 bases and J gave up 8 bases, with 19 bases separating them. The germline V gene has CDR1 SQVTM and CDR2 ANQGSEA. The CDR3 is 14 amino acids. CDR3 nucleotide sequence: TGCAGCGTTGATTCTGGTCGGCAGGTCGGCGGCTACACCTTC. Translating it yields CSVDSGRQVGGYTF. The variable domain in full, with the rest retrieved from reference TRBV29-1 and TRBJ1-2, is SAVISQKPSRDICQRGTSLTIQCQVDSQVTMMFWYRQQPGQSLTLIATANQGSEATYESGFVIDKFPISRPNLTFSTLTVSNMSPEDSSIYLCSVDSGRQVGGYTFGSGTRLTVV.

The rearrangement uses TRBV7-9 and TRBJ1-6; D might be TRBD1 (5 bases). Looked up from germline, CDR1 is SEHNR and CDR2 is FQNEAQ (reference sequence). This CDR3 is 15 amino acids long. V shed 5 bases and J shed 7 bases, with 15 bases lying between them. The CDR3 is CASSAAGPLNSPLHF. The CDR3 nucleotides are TGTGCCAGCAGCGCGGCGGGACCCCTAAATTCACCCCTCCACTTT.

The rearrangement links TRBV12-3 or TRBV12-4 to TRBJ1-2, with D possibly TRBD1 on 5 matching bases. V was shortened by 3 bases and J by 8 bases, with 7 bases between the two germline ends. The CDR3 has 11 residues. CDR3 sequence reads: CASSLSGGYTF. The CDR3 DNA reads as TGTGCCAGCAGTTTGTCAGGGGGCTACACCTTC.

The rearrangement uses TRBV7-9 and TRBJ1-2, with 7 positions matching TRBD1. The CDR3 loop spans 13 amino acids. J gave up 4 bases and V 3 bases, and 2 bases lay outside the gene matches. Germline V gives CDR1 SEHNR, CDR2 FQNEAQ (reference sequence). The CDR3, as DNA: TGTGCCAGCAGCTTCGGACAGGTCTATGGCTACACCTTC. Encoded protein: CASSFGQVYGYTF. Full variable domain (outside the CDR3, taken from reference TRBV7-9 and TRBJ1-2): DTGVSQNPRHKITKRGQNVTFRCDPISEHNRLYWYRQTLGQGPEFLTYFQNEAQLEKSRLLSDRFSAERPKGSFSTLEIQRTEQGDSAMYLCASSFGQVYGYTFGSGTRLTVV.

V gene TRBV7-9 combines with J gene TRBJ1-1; D is perhaps TRBD1 (5 bases). The CDR3 extends over 13 amino acids. The germline V and J ends were trimmed by 3 bases and 5 bases, with 10 bases remaining between them. The germline gives CDR1 SEHNR, CDR2 FQNEAQ (reference sequence). The CDR3 bases are TGTGCCAGCAGCTTTGGGGGGGTTACTGAAGCTTTCTTT. Protein product: CASSFGGVTEAFF.

The chain couples TRBV4-3 to TRBJ2-2, with 8 bases fitting TRBD2. The CDR3 sequence is 14 residues long. V lost 4 bases, J lost 6 bases, and 4 bases stayed unmatched. Germline CDR1 is LGHNA and CDR2 is YSLEER. CDR3 sequence: CASSLGTSAGELFF. Written as DNA, the CDR3 is TGCGCCAGCAGCCTTGGGACTAGTGCCGGGGAGCTGTTTTTT.

This chain links TRBV7-2 with TRBJ1-5; no definite D call. Trimming removed 1 base from V and 12 bases from J, with 16 bases in between. This CDR3 spans 14 amino acids. Per germline, CDR1 SGHTA and CDR2 FQGNSA. The CDR3 reads CASSLGRGESLQHF. CDR3 sequence (DNA): TGTGCCAGCAGCTTAGGCCGCGGGGAGAGTCTCCAGCATTTT. The variable domain in full, completed from reference TRBV7-2 and TRBJ1-5, reads GAGVSQSPSNKVTEKGKDVELRCDPISGHTALYWYRQSLGQGLEFLIYFQGNSAPDKSGLPSDRFSAERTGGSVSTLTIQRTQQEDSAVYLCASSLGRGESLQHFGDGTRLSIL.

This chain uses TRBV24-1 with TRBJ1-2, with D tentatively TRBD1 (6 bases). The CDR3 length is 15 residues. Trimming pared 5 bases from V and 4 bases from J, leaving 16 bases between. Germline V gene data show CDR1 as KGHDR and CDR2 as SFDVKD. CDR3 nucleotide sequence: TGTGCCACCAGTGGTTGGGGGGACACCCTCTATGGCTACACCTTC. This translates into CATSGWGDTLYGYTF.

The rearrangement links TRBV7-9 to TRBJ2-7; 9 positions agree with TRBD2. This CDR3 is built from 15 residues. Germline-derived CDR1 and CDR2 are SEHNR and FQNEAQ (reference sequence). The junction had 2 bases not matched to a gene; V was cut back by 0 bases and J by 2 bases. The CDR3 here is CASSLASGGTYEQYF. The CDR3 DNA is TGTGCCAGCAGCTTAGCCAGCGGGGGGACCTACGAGCAGTACTTC.